This T cell receptor (beta chain) was captured by sequencing in a study of response to subunit inactivated influenza vaccine. Notes on the study in general: A suggestion made by the authors is that each seasonal influenza vaccination recruits few new T cells.

MiXCR, applied by TCRdb to the RT-PCR reads, yields one record per CDR3 protein. This sample has around 600,000 distinct CDR3 sequences; 10% to 12% occur once, and the top ten carry about 11%. This clonotype was counted at least ten times. The antigen is not known. CDR1 and CDR2 from the germline V gene are DFQATT and SNEGSKA (reference sequence). The CDR3 extends over 11 amino acids. Between the trimmed V and J ends, which lost 6 bases and 3 bases, there was a span of 9 bases. The sample was also reused in another study, on T cells expressing NK-cell markers. From that report: The authors made TCR beta cDNA libraries by 5'RACE template switching. This switching added a universal primer site and UMIs. Sorted CD3+CD56+NKG2C+, CD3+CD56+NKG2C- and CD3+CD56-NKG2C+ T cells supplied TCR beta repertoires. The authors sequenced eight donors, of whom seven were HCMV-seropositive and one was seronegative. Dominant NKG2C+ clonotypes accounted for about 1.0-8% of CD8+ T cells in several donors.

V is TRBV20-1 and J is TRBJ2-7; D uncertain. This sample comprised PBMCs from blood, obtained on the day of vaccination. The sequence came from a man in his forties or fifties who received an inactivated influenza vaccine. DNA of the CDR3: TGCAGTGCGTATAGGGACTACGAGCAGTACTTC. Protein sequence: CSAYRDYEQYF.